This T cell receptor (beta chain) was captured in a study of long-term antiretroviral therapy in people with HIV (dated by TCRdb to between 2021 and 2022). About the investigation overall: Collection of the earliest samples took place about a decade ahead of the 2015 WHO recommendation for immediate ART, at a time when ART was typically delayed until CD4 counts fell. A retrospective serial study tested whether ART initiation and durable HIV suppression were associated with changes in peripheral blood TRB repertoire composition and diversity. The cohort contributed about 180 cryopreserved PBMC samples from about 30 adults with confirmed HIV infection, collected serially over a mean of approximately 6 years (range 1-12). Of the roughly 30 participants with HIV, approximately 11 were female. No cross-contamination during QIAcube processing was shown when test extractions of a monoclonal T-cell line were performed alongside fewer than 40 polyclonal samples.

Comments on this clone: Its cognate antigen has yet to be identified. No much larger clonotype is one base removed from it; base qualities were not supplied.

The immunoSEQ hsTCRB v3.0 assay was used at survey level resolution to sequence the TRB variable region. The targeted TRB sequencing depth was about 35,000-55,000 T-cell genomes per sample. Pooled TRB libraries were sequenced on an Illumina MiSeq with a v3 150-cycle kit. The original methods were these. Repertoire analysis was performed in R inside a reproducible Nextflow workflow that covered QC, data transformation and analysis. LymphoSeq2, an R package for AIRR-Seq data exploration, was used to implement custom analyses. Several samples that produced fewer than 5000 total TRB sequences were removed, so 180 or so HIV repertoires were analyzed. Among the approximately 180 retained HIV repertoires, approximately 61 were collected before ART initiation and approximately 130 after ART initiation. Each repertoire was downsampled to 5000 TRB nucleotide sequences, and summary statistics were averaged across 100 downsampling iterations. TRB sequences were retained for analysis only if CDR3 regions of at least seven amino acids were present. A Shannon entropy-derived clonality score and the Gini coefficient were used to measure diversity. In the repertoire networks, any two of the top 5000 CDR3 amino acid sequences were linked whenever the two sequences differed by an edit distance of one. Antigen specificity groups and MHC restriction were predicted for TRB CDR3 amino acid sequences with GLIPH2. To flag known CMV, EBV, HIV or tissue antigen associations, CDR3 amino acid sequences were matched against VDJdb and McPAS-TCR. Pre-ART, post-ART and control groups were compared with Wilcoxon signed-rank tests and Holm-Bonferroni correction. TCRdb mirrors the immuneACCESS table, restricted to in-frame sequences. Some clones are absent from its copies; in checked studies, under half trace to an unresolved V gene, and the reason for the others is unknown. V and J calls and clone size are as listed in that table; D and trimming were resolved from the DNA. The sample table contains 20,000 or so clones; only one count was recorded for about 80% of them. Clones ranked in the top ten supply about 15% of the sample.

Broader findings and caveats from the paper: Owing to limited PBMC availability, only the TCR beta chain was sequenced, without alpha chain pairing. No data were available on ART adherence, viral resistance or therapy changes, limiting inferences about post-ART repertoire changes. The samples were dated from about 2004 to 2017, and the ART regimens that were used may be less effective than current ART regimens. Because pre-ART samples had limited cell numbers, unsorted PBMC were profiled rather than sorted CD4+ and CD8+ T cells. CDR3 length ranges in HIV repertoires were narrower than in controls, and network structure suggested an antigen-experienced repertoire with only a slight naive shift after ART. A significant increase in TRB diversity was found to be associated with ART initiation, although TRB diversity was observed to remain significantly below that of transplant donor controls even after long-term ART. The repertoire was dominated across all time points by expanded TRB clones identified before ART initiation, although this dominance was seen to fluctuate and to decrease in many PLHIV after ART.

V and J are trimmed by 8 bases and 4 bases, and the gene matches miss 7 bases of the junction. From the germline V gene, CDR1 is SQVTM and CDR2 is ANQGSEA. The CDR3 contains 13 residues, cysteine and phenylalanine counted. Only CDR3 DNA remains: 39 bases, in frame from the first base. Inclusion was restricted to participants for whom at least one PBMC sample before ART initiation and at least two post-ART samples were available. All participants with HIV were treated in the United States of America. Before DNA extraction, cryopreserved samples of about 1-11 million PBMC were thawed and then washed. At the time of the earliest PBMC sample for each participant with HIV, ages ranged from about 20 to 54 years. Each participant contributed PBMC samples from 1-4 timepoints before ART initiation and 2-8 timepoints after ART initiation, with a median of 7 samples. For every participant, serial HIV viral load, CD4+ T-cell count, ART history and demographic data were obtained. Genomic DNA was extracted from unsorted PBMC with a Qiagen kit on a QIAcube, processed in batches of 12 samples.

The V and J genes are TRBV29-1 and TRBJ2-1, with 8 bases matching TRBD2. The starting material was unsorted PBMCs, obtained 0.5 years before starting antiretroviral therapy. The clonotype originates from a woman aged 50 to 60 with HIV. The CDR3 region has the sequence CSLSGRLYNEQFF. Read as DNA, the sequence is TGCAGCCTAAGCGGGAGATTATACAATGAGCAGTTCTTC.